This T cell receptor (beta chain) was observed in a study of read filtering for tumor transcriptome and immune sequencing. Study information: After DNase treatment, RNA was made into whole-transcriptome libraries. Study findings and constraints: This fraction held mixed bone marrow immune cells after CD138-negative sorting.

CDR3 length: 15 residues. From germline, CDR1 is SGHRS and CDR2 YFSETQ. Trimming shortened V by 0 bases and J by 1 base, and 11 bases separated the two germline ends. This clonotype was counted at least ten times. The antigen is undetermined. This library used roughly 370 ng RNA and molecular barcoded adaptors spanning alpha/delta and beta/gamma chains. TCRdb independently ran MiXCR on the reads; one entry per CDR3 protein. Among about 39,000 distinct CDR3 sequences listed, around an eighth were seen once. Sequencing was carried out using a population of CD138-negative cells sorted from bone marrow. The chain is built from TRBV5-1 and TRBJ2-7; D is possibly TRBD1 (6 bases). The TCR originated in a donor aged 40 or over with multiple myeloma. CDR3 loop: CASSLGSGESYEQYF. The CDR3 nucleotides are TGCGCCAGCAGCTTGGGATCAGGGGAATCCTACGAGCAGTACTTC.